The TCR beta chain described here comes from a study of T cells after yellow fever vaccination. Overall study findings and caveats: One caveat is that FACS-sorted repertoires could contain abundant clonotypes contaminating from the bulk population. Post-booster repertoires contained most primary-vaccination clones again (roughly 96% CD4, roughly 90% CD8).

A word on this clonotype: Its matching antigen is unknown.

The V and J ends lost 1 base and 7 bases, in that order; junction bases with no gene match: 4. Germline values: CDR1 SGHVS, CDR2 FNYEAQ. The CDR3 has 14 residues. TCRdb independently ran MiXCR on the 5' RACE reads; one entry per CDR3 protein. The sample includes under 400,000 distinct CDR3 sequences, approximately 10% of them seen just once. The sample was PBMCs, taken on the day of the first yellow fever vaccination. This TCR was sampled from a man aged 18 to 29 who received the YFV17D yellow fever vaccine. The chain employs TRBV7-6 and TRBJ2-1, with 7 positions matching TRBD1. Here the CDR3 reads CASSLGQGGNEQFF. The CDR3 coding sequence is TGTGCCAGCAGCTTAGGACAGGGTGGGAATGAGCAGTTCTTC.